This TCR beta chain was identified during a study of Graves' ophthalmopathy and Graves' hyperthyroidism. Transcripts of RNA were the source for amplifying TCR beta CDR3 regions. After a first-round RT-PCR with HTBI primers, a second-round multiplex PCR was run. TCRdb ran MiXCR on the multiplex PCR reads and lists one entry per CDR3 protein. This table has hundreds of thousands of distinct CDR3 sequences, 20% to 25% appearing once. Hyperthyroidism patients, all newly diagnosed, had under 2 months' duration and ages of 18 to 65. Patients were diagnosed from clinical symptoms, serum thyroxine, TRAb, thyroid ultrasound and orbital computed tomography. PBMCs stemmed from over 9.5 ml of fresh peripheral blood. This clonotype was seen a few times. Germline V gene data show CDR1 as MNHNS and CDR2 as SASEGT. V lost 7 bases, J lost 5 bases, and 11 bases lay in between. The CDR3 spans 13 residues.

Source material: peripheral blood. The TCR sequence derives from a woman in her late teens or twenties with stable Graves' hyperthyroidism. Some clones in this sample may be carry-over from other donors' samples. This chain links TRBV6-1 with TRBJ2-2; D tentatively reads TRBD1 or TRBD2 (5 bases each). The CDR3 protein is CASMRGVTGELFF. The DNA for the CDR3 is TGTGCCAGCATGAGAGGGGTGACCGGGGAGCTGTTTTTT.